What follows are 4 T cell receptor beta chains derived from one specimen sequenced in a study of tumor-infiltrating lymphocytes in oesophageal squamous cell carcinoma. One entry per CDR3 protein results from TCRdb running MiXCR on the PCR reads. Of about 25,000 distinct CDR3 sequences in the sample, around 40% were seen once. The sequenced sample consisted of esophageal tumor tissue. The receptors were gathered from a male donor with esophageal squamous cell carcinoma.

The V call is TRBV7-9, the J call TRBJ1-6, with 7 bases aligning to TRBD1. Per germline, CDR1 SEHNR and CDR2 FQNEAQ (reference sequence). V shed 1 base and J 6 bases; nucleotides not matched to a gene: 6. CDR3 length: 16 residues. The CDR3 region has the DNA TGTGCCAGCAGCTTAGGCTGGGCAGGGGGTAATTCACCCCTCCACTTT. Its translation is CASSLGWAGGNSPLHF.

Many counts were recorded for this clonotype. The chain carries TRBV5-1 and TRBJ2-1, with a possible D match to TRBD2 (6 bases). There are 15 residues in the CDR3. V was shortened by 2 bases and J by 0 bases, with 9 bases between the two germline ends. Germline V lookup: CDR1 SGHRS, CDR2 YFSETQ. The CDR3 nucleotides are TGCGCCAGCAGCTTTTTGGGGGGCTCCTACAATGAGCAGTTCTTC. Residues: CASSFLGGSYNEQFF.

Only a few counts were recorded for this clonotype. The V and J genes are TRBV5-1 and TRBJ1-1; 8 nucleotides agree with TRBD1. CDR1 and CDR2 (germline): SGHRS, YFSETQ. V was clipped by 0 bases and J by 1 base; unmatched bases: 2. CDR3 size: 15 residues. CDR3 nucleotides: TGCGCCAGCAGCTTGGGTGGGACAGGGAACACTGAAGCTTTCTTT. Protein: CASSLGGTGNTEAFF.

This rearrangement joins TRBV7-8 to TRBJ2-7; D gene uncertain. The last part of the DNA fits TRBJ2-1 better; the J call may be wrong. This CDR3 region has 14 residues. Per germline, CDR1 SGHVS and CDR2 FQNEAQ. DNA for the CDR3: TGTGCCAGCCCTTTTTTGCGCTCCTACAATGAGCAGTTCTTC. Translating gives CASPFLRSYNEQFF.